The 25 T cell receptor beta chains below all came from one sample that was sequenced in a study of beta chain features in type 1 diabetes. Isolated RNA was reverse transcribed in full, so expressed TCRB transcripts were sequenced. Assay: immunoSEQ multiplex PCR; the TCRdb copy retains only in-frame clones and omits some. This sample carries hundreds of thousands of clones, around 30% of them seen once, and the ten largest clones take 0.06% to 0.07%. Sequencing was carried out using naive CD4+ T cells from blood. All receptors come from a man aged 18 to 30 in good health.

The rearrangement uses TRBV2 and TRBJ2-2; unclear D gene. Germline CDR1 SNHLY, CDR2 FYNNEI. Trimming stripped 5 bases from V and 1 base from J, with 8 bases between. This CDR3 contains 14 residues. This CDR3 is CASSWEQNTGELFF. The DNA for the CDR3 is TGTGCCAGCAGTTGGGAACAGAACACCGGGGAGCTGTTTTTT.

In this sample, this clone turned up a few times. The chain joins TRBV25-1 to TRBJ2-7; D unclear. V was trimmed by 2 bases and J by 1 base, leaving 9 bases between them. The CDR3 totals 14 residues. CDR1 and CDR2 (germline): MGHDK, SYGVNS. The CDR3 sequence is CASSELASSYEQYF. DNA for the CDR3: TGTGCCAGCAGTGAACTGGCCTCTTCCTACGAGCAGTACTTC.

The chain combines TRBV7-2 with TRBJ2-1, with D perhaps TRBD1 (6 bases). The CDR3 covers 15 residues. Germline V gene lookup returns CDR1 SGHTA and CDR2 FQGNSA. Trimming cost V 4 bases and J 3 bases, with 13 bases left between them. The CDR3 region has the DNA TGTGCCAGCAGCTCCCGGACAGTATTCTACAATGAGCAGTTCTTC. Amino acids: CASSSRTVFYNEQFF.

The chain uses TRBV2 and TRBJ2-1, with 7 positions matching TRBD2. This CDR3 has 14 amino acids. V lost 4 bases, J lost 8 bases, and 8 bases stayed unmatched. The germline CDR1 and CDR2 sequences are SNHLY and FYNNEI. The DNA of the CDR3 is TGTGCCAGCAGTGTAACGGGAGGTGTCTATGAGCAGTTCTTC. It encodes CASSVTGGVYEQFF.

The chain combines TRBV7-3 with TRBJ2-3; 9 bases agree with TRBD2. This CDR3 has 15 amino acids. CDR1 and CDR2 (germline): SGHTA, FQGTGA. Trimming took 0 bases from V and 4 from J; bases not matched to a gene: 2. CDR3 in DNA: TGTGCCAGCAGCTTAACCGGGACTAGCCCAGATACGCAGTATTTT. This codes for CASSLTGTSPDTQYF.

This clone has only a few counts. The CDR3 loop reads CASSGKRGTADTQYF. CDR3 coding DNA: TGTGCCAGCAGCGGAAAGAGAGGGACGGCAGATACGCAGTATTTT. The chain is built from TRBV9 and TRBJ2-3; D is possibly TRBD1 or TRBD2 (5 bases each). CDR1 is SGDLS and CDR2 is YYNGEE in the germline V gene. With 3 bases removed from V and 4 bases from J, the gap between germline ends came to 15 bases. This CDR3 is built from 15 residues.

This clone was recorded a few times. This chain joins TRBV7-8 and TRBJ2-5; 8 bases are shared with TRBD1. Trimming took 1 base from V and 1 from J; bases not matched to a gene: 8. CDR1 is SGHVS and CDR2 is FQNEAQ in the germline V gene. The CDR3 length is 17 residues. CDR3 region: CASSLGPGGRGQETQYF. The CDR3 DNA reads TGTGCCAGCAGCTTAGGACCAGGGGGCCGGGGCCAAGAGACCCAGTACTTC.

V and J are TRBV19 and TRBJ2-7; D is perhaps TRBD2 (6 bases). The germline V and J ends were trimmed by 1 base and 9 bases, with 7 bases remaining between them. This CDR3 region has 11 residues. Germline values: CDR1 LNHDA, CDR2 SQIVND (reference sequence). The CDR3 nucleotides read TGTGCCAGTAGTATAGCGGGAGTGCAGTACTTC. Translation: CASSIAGVQYF. The entire variable domain, with the rest obtained from reference TRBV19 and TRBJ2-7, is as follows: DGGITQSPKYLFRKEGQNVTLSCEQNLNHDAMYWYRQDPGQGLRLIYYSQIVNDFQKGDIAEGYSVSREKKESFPLTVTSAQKNPTAFYLCASSIAGVQYFGPGTRLTVT.

This clone has just a few counts. Germline is not matched at one junction end, which may reflect a read error. V gene TRBV28 combines with J gene TRBJ2-7, with 9 positions matching TRBD2. The CDR3 has 14 amino acids. CDR1 and CDR2 from the germline V gene are MDHEN and SYDVKM. The CDR3 loop reads CASSYGTASSGVDF. In nucleotides, the CDR3 is TGTGCCAGCAGTTACGGGACAGCATCTAGCGGGGTGGACTTC.

The CDR3 DNA reads as TGCGCCAGCAGCCAGACGGAGACCCAGTACTTC. Encoded protein: CASSQTETQYF. The V gene is TRBV5-1, the J gene TRBJ2-5, with unresolved D. The CDR3 consists of 11 residues. CDR1 and CDR2 (germline): SGHRS, YFSETQ. The V end lost 4 bases, the J end lost 5 bases, and 6 bases lay between the germline ends.

The rearrangement links TRBV7-2 to TRBJ1-1; D is unclear. Germline CDR1 and CDR2: SGHTA and FQGNSA. V lost 3 bases and J lost 1, with 9 bases in between. This CDR3 is 14 amino acids long. The CDR3 here is CASSFVWGNTEAFF. The CDR3 nucleotides read TGTGCCAGCAGCTTCGTCTGGGGGAACACTGAAGCTTTCTTT.

The genes are TRBV4-1 and TRBJ1-2; D not resolved. Trimming pared 0 bases from V and 5 bases from J, leaving 10 bases between. Per germline, CDR1 MGHRA and CDR2 YSYEKL. The CDR3 loop spans 14 amino acids. Here the CDR3 DNA reads TGCGCCAGCAGCCAAGATCAACAGCCGTATGGCTACACCTTC. Residues: CASSQDQQPYGYTF.

Here the CDR3 reads CASSGQGQDQPQHF. Written as DNA, the CDR3 is TGTGCCAGTAGTGGACAGGGGCAGGATCAGCCCCAGCATTTT. The J gene is TRBJ1-5, the V gene TRBV19; 9 bases align to TRBD1. Germline V CDR1 and CDR2: LNHDA, SQIVND (reference sequence). CDR3 size: 14 residues. V shed 5 bases and J 5 bases; nucleotides not matched to a gene: 4.

This clone was counted between two and nine times. Sequence at one end of the junction differs from germline and may be a read error. The V gene is TRBV29-1, the J gene TRBJ2-5; tentatively, D is TRBD1 or TRBD2 (6 bases each). Germline lookup yields CDR1 SQVTM and CDR2 ANQGSEA. The CDR3 runs to 15 residues. In DNA form, the CDR3 reads TGCAGCGTCGAAGGGGAGAGGGGGGAACAAGAGACCCAGTACTTC. Protein: CSVEGERGEQETQYF.

V usage is TRBV11-2 and J usage is TRBJ2-5; 10 bases line up with TRBD1. The germline CDR1 and CDR2 sequences are SGHAT and FQNNGV. Trimming at V came to 5 bases and at J to 6 bases, leaving 9 bases not matched to a gene. The CDR3 is 15 residues long. For the CDR3, the DNA is TGTGCCAGCAGCCCGAGACAGGGGGCGCAGAAGACCCAGTACTTC. Its translation: CASSPRQGAQKTQYF.

The V gene is TRBV9, the J gene TRBJ2-3; 9 bases fit TRBD1. With 0 bases clipped from V and 1 base from J, the junction kept 15 bases outside the gene matches. Germline CDR1 is SGDLS and CDR2 is YYNGEE. This CDR3 is 20 amino acids long. The CDR3 coding sequence is TGTGCCAGCAGCGTAGAGTTGTTGGGGACAGGGTACTACCGCACAGATACGCAGTATTTT. Translated: CASSVELLGTGYYRTDTQYF.

The chain links TRBV6-6 to TRBJ2-3, with D unclear. Germline V gives CDR1 MNHNY, CDR2 SVGAGI (reference sequence). Trimming stripped 2 bases from V and 5 bases from J, with 11 bases between. The CDR3 loop spans 14 amino acids. The CDR3 loop reads CASSYELTRDTQYF. CDR3 DNA sequence: TGTGCCAGCAGTTACGAGCTAACCAGAGATACGCAGTATTTT.

V gene TRBV7-8 combines with J gene TRBJ1-5; D is ambiguous. CDR1 SGHVS and CDR2 FQNEAQ come from the germline V gene. CDR3 length: 12 residues. The ends were cut back, 0 bases at V and 9 bases at J, with 6 bases in the middle. Written as DNA, the CDR3 is TGTGCCAGCAGCTTAGCGAAATGGCCCCAGCATTTT. Residues: CASSLAKWPQHF.

V and J are TRBV27 and TRBJ2-1; D not certain. Per the germline V gene, CDR1 is MNHEY and CDR2 is SMNVEV (reference sequence). V was trimmed by 6 bases and J by 7 bases, leaving 13 bases between them. The CDR3 is made up of 13 amino acids. In DNA form, the CDR3 reads TGTGCCAGCAGAGGTCTCGAGGCAAATGAGCAGTTCTTC. This encodes CASRGLEANEQFF.

There are a few counts of this clone. The chain links TRBV9 to TRBJ2-1, with D perhaps assigned TRBD1 or TRBD2 (6 bases each). V lost 3 bases and J lost 8, with 15 bases in between. Germline CDR1 is SGDLS and CDR2 is YYNGEE. This CDR3 is built from 14 residues. The CDR3 region is CASSGRLGGYEQFF. CDR3 nucleotides: TGTGCCAGCAGCGGAAGACTAGGGGGATATGAGCAGTTCTTC.

This clone was detected only a few times. The rearrangement links TRBV30 to TRBJ1-5, with no clear D. Deletions cut 1 base from V and 0 bases from J, with 7 bases between. Germline loops: CDR1 GTSNPN, CDR2 SVGIG (reference sequence). The CDR3 spans 14 residues. The CDR3 loop is CAWSGSSSNQPQHF. The CDR3 DNA reads as TGTGCCTGGAGTGGATCAAGTAGCAATCAGCCCCAGCATTTT.

There are a few counts of this clone. The J gene is TRBJ2-2, the V gene TRBV6-1; the D gene is possibly TRBD2 (5 bases). The CDR3 is made up of 13 amino acids. The germline V gene encodes CDR1 MNHNS and CDR2 SASEGT. The V and J ends lost 6 bases and 5 bases respectively, with 10 bases between them. In DNA form, the CDR3 reads TGTGCCAGCAGGGCTGGACTTACCGGGGAGCTGTTTTTT. Encoded protein: CASRAGLTGELFF.

The V call is TRBV29-1, the J call TRBJ1-1; tentative D call: TRBD1 (6 bases). Between the trimmed V and J ends, which lost 7 bases and 5 bases, there was a span of 14 bases. From germline, CDR1 is SQVTM and CDR2 ANQGSEA. The CDR3 contains 12 residues. CDR3 nucleotides: TGCAGCGCCCAGGGGTTCGTGACTGAAGCTTTCTTT. It is translated as CSAQGFVTEAFF.

V gene TRBV6-5 combines with J gene TRBJ2-1; 12 bases are a match to TRBD1. The CDR3 has 15 residues. Germline values: CDR1 MNHEY, CDR2 SVGAGI. Trimming took 4 bases from V and 8 from J; bases not matched to a gene: 6. In nucleotides, the CDR3 is TGTGCCAGCAGTTCCCGGGACAGGGGGCTCTATGAGCAGTTCTTC. Translation: CASSSRDRGLYEQFF.

J is TRBJ2-7 and V is TRBV11-2, with TRBD2 as a possible D gene (5 bases). From germline, CDR1 is SGHAT and CDR2 FQNNGV. This CDR3 comprises 14 residues. The ends were cut back, 5 bases at V and 1 base at J, with 12 bases in the middle. Written as DNA, the CDR3 is TGTGCCAGCAGCCACACGGACTGGTCCTACGAGCAGTACTTC. Its translation: CASSHTDWSYEQYF. Full variable domain (rest looked up from reference TRBV11-2 and TRBJ2-7): EAGVAQSPRYKIIEKRQSVAFWCNPISGHATLYWYQQILGQGPKLLIQFQNNGVVDDSQLPKDRFSAERLKGVDSTLKIQPAKLEDSAVYLCASSHTDWSYEQYFGPGTRLTVT.